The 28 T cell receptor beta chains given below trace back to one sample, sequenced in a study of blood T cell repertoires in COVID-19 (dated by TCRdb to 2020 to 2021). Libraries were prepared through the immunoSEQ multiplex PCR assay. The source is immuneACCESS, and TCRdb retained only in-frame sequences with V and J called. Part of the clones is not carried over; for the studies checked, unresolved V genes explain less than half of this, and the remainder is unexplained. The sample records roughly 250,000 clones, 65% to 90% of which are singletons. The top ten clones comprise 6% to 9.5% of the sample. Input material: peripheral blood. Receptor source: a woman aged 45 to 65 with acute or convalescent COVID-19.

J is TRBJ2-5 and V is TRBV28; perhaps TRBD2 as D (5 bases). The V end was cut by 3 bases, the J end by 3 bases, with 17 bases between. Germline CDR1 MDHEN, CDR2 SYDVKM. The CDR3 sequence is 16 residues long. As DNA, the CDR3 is TGTGCCAGCAGTTTTCCCGCGAGGGCGGCCAAAGAGACCCAGTACTTC. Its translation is CASSFPARAAKETQYF.

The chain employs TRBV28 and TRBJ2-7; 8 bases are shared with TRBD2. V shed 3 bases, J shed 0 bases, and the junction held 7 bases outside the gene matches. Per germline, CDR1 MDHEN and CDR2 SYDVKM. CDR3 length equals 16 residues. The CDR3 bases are TGTGCCAGCAGTTTCTCTCGTAGCGGGAACTCCTACGAGCAGTACTTC. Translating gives CASSFSRSGNSYEQYF. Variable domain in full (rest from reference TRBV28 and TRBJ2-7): DVKVTQSSRYLVKRTGEKVFLECVQDMDHENMFWYRQDPGLGLRLIYFSYDVKMKEKGDIPEGYSVSREKKERFSLILESASTNQTSMYLCASSFSRSGNSYEQYFGPGTRLTVT.

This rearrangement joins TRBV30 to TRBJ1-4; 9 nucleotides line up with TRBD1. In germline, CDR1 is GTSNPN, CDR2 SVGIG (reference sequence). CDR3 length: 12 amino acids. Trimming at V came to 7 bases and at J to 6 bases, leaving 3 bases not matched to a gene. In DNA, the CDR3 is TGTGCCTCTGACAGGGGGGATGAAAAACTGTTTTTT. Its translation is CASDRGDEKLFF. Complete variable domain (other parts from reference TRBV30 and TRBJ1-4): SQTIHQWPATLVQPVGSPLSLECTVEGTSNPNLYWYRQAAGRGLQLLFYSVGIGQISSEVPQNLSASRPQDRQFILSSKKLLLSDSGFYLCASDRGDEKLFFGSGTQLSVL.

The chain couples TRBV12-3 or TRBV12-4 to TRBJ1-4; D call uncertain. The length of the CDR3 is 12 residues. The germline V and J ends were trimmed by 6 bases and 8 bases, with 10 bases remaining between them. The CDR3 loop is CASRSPGEKLFF. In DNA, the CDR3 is TGTGCCAGCAGATCACCGGGGGAAAAACTGTTTTTT.

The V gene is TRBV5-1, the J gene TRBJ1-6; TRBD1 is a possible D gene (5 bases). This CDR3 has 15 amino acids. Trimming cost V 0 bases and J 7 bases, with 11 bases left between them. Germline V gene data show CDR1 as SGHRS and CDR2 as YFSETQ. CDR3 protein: CASSLALTENSPLHF. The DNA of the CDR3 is TGCGCCAGCAGCTTGGCCTTGACAGAAAATTCACCCCTCCACTTT.

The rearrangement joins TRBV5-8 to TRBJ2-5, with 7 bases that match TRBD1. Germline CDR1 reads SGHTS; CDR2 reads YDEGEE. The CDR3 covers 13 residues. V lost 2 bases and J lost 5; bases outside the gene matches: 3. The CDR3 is CASSLQGWETQYF. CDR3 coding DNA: TGTGCCAGCAGCTTACAGGGGTGGGAGACCCAGTACTTC.

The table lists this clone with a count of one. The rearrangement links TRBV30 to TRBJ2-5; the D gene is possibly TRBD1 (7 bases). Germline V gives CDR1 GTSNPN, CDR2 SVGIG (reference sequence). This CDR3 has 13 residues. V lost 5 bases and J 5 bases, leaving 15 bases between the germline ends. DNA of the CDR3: TGTGCCTGGGCCATCGCAGGGGGGGAGACCCAGTACTTC. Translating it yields CAWAIAGGETQYF.

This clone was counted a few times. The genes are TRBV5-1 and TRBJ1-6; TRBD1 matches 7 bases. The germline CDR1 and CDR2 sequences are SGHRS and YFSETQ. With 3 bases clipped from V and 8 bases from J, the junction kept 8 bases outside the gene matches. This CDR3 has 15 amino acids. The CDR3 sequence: CASSSEGGSDSPLHF. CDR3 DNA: TGCGCCAGCAGCTCCGAAGGGGGCAGTGATTCACCCCTCCACTTT. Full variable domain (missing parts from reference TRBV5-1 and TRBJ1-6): KAGVTQTPRYLIKTRGQQVTLSCSPISGHRSVSWYQQTPGQGLQFLFEYFSETQRNKGNFPGRFSGRQFSNSRSEMNVSTLELGDSALYLCASSSEGGSDSPLHFGNGTRLTVT.

The CDR3 loop is CASLIVVDNSPLHF. CDR3 sequence (DNA): TGTGCCAGCCTCATCGTAGTAGATAATTCACCCCTCCACTTT. The V and J genes are TRBV2 and TRBJ1-6; D not certain. The CDR3 is 14 amino acids. Trimming took 8 bases from V and 5 from J, leaving 13 bases between them. The germline V gene encodes CDR1 SNHLY and CDR2 FYNNEI.

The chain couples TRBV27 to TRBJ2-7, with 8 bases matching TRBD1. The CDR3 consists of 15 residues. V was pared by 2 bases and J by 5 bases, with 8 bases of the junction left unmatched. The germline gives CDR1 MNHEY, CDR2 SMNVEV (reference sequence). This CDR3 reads CASSLGSDRENEQYF. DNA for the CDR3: TGTGCCAGCAGTTTAGGGTCGGACAGGGAAAACGAGCAGTACTTC.

CDR3 loop: CASSQESRGPNYNEQFF. DNA for the CDR3: TGTGCCAGCAGCCAAGAGTCCAGGGGGCCTAACTACAATGAGCAGTTCTTC. The chain combines TRBV7-9 with TRBJ2-1, with 8 positions matching TRBD1. Germline V gene lookup returns CDR1 SEHNR and CDR2 FQNEAQ (reference sequence). This CDR3 has 17 amino acids. Trimming cost V 5 bases and J 3 bases; bases outside gene matches: 12.

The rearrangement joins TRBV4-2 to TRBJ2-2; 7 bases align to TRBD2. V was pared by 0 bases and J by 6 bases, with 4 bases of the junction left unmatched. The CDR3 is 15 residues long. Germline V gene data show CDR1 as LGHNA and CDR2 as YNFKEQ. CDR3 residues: CASSQDGGIAGELFF. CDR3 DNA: TGTGCCAGCAGCCAAGACGGGGGGATAGCCGGGGAGCTGTTTTTT.

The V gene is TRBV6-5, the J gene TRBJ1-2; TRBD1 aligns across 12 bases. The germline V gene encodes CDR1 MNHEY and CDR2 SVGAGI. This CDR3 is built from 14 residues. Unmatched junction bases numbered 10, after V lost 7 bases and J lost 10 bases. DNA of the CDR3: TGTGCCAGCACCTTAAGAGGGACAGGGGGCGCCTACACCTTC. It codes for CASTLRGTGGAYTF.

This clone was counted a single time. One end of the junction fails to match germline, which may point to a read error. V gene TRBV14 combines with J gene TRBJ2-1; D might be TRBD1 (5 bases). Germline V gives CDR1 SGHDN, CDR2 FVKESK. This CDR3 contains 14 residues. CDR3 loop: CASSQDAVRGERFF. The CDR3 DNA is TGTGCCAGCAGCCAAGACGCAGTAAGGGGCGAGCGGTTCTTC.

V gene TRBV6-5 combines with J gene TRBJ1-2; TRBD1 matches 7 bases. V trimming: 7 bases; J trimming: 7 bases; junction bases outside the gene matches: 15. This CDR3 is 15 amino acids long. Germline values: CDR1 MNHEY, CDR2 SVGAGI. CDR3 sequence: CASTTDRERLSGYTF. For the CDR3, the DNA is TGTGCCAGCACCACCGACAGGGAACGGTTGTCTGGCTACACCTTC.

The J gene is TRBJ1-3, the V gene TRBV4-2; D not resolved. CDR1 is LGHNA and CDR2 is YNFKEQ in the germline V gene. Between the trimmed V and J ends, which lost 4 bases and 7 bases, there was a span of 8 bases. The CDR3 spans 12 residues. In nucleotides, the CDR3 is TGTGCCAGCAGCCTCCTGGAGAACACCATATATTTT. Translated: CASSLLENTIYF.

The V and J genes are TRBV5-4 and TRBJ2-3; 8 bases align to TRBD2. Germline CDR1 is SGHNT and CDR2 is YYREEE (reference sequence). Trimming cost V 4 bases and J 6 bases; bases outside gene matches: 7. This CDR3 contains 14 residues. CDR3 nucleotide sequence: TGTGCCAGCAGCACCCGGGGGGGTCCGGATACGCAGTATTTT. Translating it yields CASSTRGGPDTQYF.

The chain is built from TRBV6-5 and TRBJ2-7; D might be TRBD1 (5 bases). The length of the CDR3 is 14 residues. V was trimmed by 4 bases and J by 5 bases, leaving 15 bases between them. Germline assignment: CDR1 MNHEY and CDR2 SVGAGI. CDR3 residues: CASSSRGATDEQYF. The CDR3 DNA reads TGTGCCAGCAGTTCAAGGGGCGCAACGGACGAGCAGTACTTC.

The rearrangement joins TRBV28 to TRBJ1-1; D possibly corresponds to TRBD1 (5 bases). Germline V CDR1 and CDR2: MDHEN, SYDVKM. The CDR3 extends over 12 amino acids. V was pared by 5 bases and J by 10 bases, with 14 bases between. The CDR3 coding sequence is TGTGCCAGCAGTCAGGGCTCTCTGGGAGCTTTCTTT. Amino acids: CASSQGSLGAFF.

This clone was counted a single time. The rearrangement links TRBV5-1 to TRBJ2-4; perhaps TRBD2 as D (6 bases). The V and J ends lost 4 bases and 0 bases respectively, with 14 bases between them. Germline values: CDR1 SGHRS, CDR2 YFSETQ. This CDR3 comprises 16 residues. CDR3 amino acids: CASSPSVGLAKNIQYF. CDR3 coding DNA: TGCGCCAGCAGCCCTAGCGTGGGTCTAGCCAAAAACATTCAGTACTTC.

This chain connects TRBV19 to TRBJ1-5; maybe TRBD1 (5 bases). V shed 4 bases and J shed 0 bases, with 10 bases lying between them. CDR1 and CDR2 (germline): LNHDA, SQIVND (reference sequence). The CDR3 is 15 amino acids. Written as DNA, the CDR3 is TGTGCCAGTAGTAGCGGGGGGGGTAGCAATCAGCCCCAGCATTTT. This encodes CASSSGGGSNQPQHF.

For the CDR3, the DNA is TGTGCCAGCAGCTTAGATGGGACAGACGATTCACCCCTCCACTTT. Translated: CASSLDGTDDSPLHF. V usage is TRBV11-3 and J usage is TRBJ1-6; the match to TRBD1 covers 7 bases. The CDR3 has 15 amino acids. Per germline, CDR1 SGHNT and CDR2 YENEEA. V was pared by 0 bases and J by 8 bases, with 4 bases of the junction left unmatched.

The CDR3 region has the DNA TGTGCCATCACTGCCGGGGTTAGCACAGATACGCAGTATTTT. It codes for CAITAGVSTDTQYF. This chain joins TRBV10-3 and TRBJ2-3; a weak D match, TRBD2 (5 bases). The ends were cut back, 7 bases at V and 0 bases at J, with 11 bases in the middle. CDR3 size: 14 residues. The germline V gene has CDR1 ENHRY and CDR2 SYGVKD.

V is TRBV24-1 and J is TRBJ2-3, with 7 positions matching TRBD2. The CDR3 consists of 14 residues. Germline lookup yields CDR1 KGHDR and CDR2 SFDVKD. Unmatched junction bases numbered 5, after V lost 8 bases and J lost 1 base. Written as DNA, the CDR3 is TGTGCCACCACTAGCGGTGTCGGCACAGATACGCAGTATTTT. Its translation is CATTSGVGTDTQYF.

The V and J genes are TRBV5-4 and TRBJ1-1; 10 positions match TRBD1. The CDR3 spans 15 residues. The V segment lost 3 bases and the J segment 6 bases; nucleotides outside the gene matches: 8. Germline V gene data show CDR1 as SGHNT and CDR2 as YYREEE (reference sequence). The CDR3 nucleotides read TGTGCCAGCAGCTCGTACCGGGACAGGGGCCCTGAAGCTTTCTTT. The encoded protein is CASSSYRDRGPEAFF. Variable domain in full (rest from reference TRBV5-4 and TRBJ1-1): ETGVTQSPTHLIKTRGQQVTLRCSSQSGHNTVSWYQQALGQGPQFIFQYYREEENGRGNFPPRFSGLQFPNYSSELNVNALELDDSALYLCASSSYRDRGPEAFFGQGTRLTVV.

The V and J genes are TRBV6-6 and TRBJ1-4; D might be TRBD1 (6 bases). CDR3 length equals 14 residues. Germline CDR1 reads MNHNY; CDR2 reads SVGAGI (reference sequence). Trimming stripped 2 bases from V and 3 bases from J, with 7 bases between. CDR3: CASSYTGPNEKLFF. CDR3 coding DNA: TGTGCCAGCAGTTACACAGGGCCTAATGAAAAACTGTTTTTT.

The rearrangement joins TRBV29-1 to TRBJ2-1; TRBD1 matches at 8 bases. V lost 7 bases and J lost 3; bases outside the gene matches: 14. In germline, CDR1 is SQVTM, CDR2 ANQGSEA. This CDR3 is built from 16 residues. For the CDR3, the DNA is TGCAGCGGGGAGGACAGGGAGGCCAATAACTACAATGAGCAGTTCTTC. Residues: CSGEDREANNYNEQFF.

The DNA of the CDR3 is TGTGCCACCAGCAGAGTCCCGGCCAGGGAGGGAACTAATGAAAAACTGTTTTTT. Translation: CATSRVPAREGTNEKLFF. This chain joins TRBV15 and TRBJ1-4, with D perhaps TRBD1 (5 bases). V dropped 1 base and J dropped 1 base, with 16 bases sitting between them. The germline gives CDR1 LNHNV, CDR2 YYDKDF (reference sequence). This CDR3 contains 18 residues.